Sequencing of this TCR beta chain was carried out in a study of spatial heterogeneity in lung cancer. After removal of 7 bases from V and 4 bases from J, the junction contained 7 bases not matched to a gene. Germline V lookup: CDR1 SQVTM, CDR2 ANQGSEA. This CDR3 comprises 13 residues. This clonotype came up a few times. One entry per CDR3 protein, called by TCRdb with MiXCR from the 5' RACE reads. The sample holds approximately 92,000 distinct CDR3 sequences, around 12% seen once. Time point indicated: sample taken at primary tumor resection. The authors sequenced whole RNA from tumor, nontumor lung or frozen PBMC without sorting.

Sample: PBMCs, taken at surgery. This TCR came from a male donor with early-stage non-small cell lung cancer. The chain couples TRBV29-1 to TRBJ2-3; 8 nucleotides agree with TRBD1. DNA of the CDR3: TGCAGCGCCAGGGGGCGAGGCCCAGATACGCAGTATTTT. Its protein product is CSARGRGPDTQYF.